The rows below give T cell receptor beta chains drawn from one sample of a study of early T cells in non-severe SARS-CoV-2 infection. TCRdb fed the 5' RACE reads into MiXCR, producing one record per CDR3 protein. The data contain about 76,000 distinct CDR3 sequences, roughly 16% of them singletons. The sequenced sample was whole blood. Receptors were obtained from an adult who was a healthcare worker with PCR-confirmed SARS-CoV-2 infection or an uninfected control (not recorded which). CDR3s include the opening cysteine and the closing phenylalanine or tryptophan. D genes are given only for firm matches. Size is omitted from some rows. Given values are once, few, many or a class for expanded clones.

CDR3aa: CASSPRGTAGNGYTF; CDR3nt: TGTGCCAGCAGCCCGCGGGGCACAGCGGGGAACGGCTACACCTTC; len: 15; j_gene: TRBJ1-2; v_gene: TRBV7-6; d_gene: NA; abundance: NA
CDR3aa: CASSQGGFNTDTQYF; CDR3nt: TGTGCCAGCAGCCAGGGGGGATTCAACACAGATACGCAGTATTTT; len: 15; j_gene: TRBJ2-3; v_gene: TRBV3-1; d_gene: NA; abundance: few
CDR3aa: CSARRLLGRYNEQFF; CDR3nt: TGCAGTGCGAGGAGACTCCTAGGGAGATACAATGAGCAGTTCTTC; len: 15; j_gene: TRBJ2-1; v_gene: TRBV20-1; d_gene: NA; abundance: many
CDR3aa: CSASRGNGNQPQHF; CDR3nt: TGCAGTGCTAGCAGGGGAAATGGCAATCAGCCCCAGCATTTT; len: 14; j_gene: TRBJ1-5; v_gene: TRBV20-1; d_gene: NA; abundance: NA
CDR3aa: CASSQSPGHRNTNTEAFF; CDR3nt: TGTGCCAGCAGCCAGTCACCGGGACACAGAAATACGAACACTGAAGCTTTCTTT; len: 18; j_gene: TRBJ1-1; v_gene: TRBV3-1; d_gene: NA; abundance: NA
CDR3aa: CASSRSATNEKLFF; CDR3nt: TGTGCCAGCAGCCGGTCGGCAACTAATGAAAAACTGTTTTTT; len: 14; j_gene: TRBJ1-4; v_gene: TRBV9; d_gene: NA; abundance: NA
CDR3aa: CASSNRGRDTQYF; CDR3nt: TGTGCCAGCAGTAACAGGGGGCGCGATACGCAGTATTTT; len: 13; j_gene: TRBJ2-3; v_gene: TRBV28; d_gene: TRBD1; abundance: few
CDR3aa: CASSPSMADTQYF; CDR3nt: TGTGCCAGCAGCCCATCGATGGCAGATACGCAGTATTTT; len: 13; j_gene: TRBJ2-3; v_gene: TRBV11-3; d_gene: NA; abundance: NA
CDR3aa: CASSQAENIQYF; CDR3nt: TGTGCCAGCAGCCAAGCAGAAAACATTCAGTACTTC; len: 12; j_gene: TRBJ2-4; v_gene: TRBV3-1; d_gene: NA; abundance: NA
CDR3aa: CASSSSGTSGTKETQYF; CDR3nt: TGTGCCAGTAGTTCCTCCGGGACTAGCGGAACCAAAGAGACCCAGTACTTC; len: 17; j_gene: TRBJ2-5; v_gene: TRBV19; d_gene: TRBD2; abundance: NA
CDR3aa: CASSQGLGGNTGELFF; CDR3nt: TGTGCCAGCAGCCAAGGTTTAGGAGGGAACACCGGGGAGCTGTTTTTT; len: 16; j_gene: TRBJ2-2; v_gene: TRBV4-2; d_gene: NA; abundance: NA
CDR3aa: CASSPGSYQETQYF; CDR3nt: TGTGCCAGCAGCCCCGGGAGCTACCAAGAGACCCAGTACTTC; len: 14; j_gene: TRBJ2-5; v_gene: TRBV6-2/TRBV6-3; d_gene: NA; abundance: NA
CDR3aa: CASIKEGATEAFF; CDR3nt: TGTGCCAGCATAAAGGAGGGGGCGACTGAAGCTTTCTTT; len: 13; j_gene: TRBJ1-1; v_gene: TRBV6-5; d_gene: TRBD1; abundance: NA
CDR3aa: CASSLGLAGTSTDTQYF; CDR3nt: TGTGCTAGCAGCTTAGGCCTAGCGGGAACTAGCACAGATACGCAGTATTTT; len: 17; j_gene: TRBJ2-3; v_gene: TRBV7-7; d_gene: TRBD2; abundance: few
CDR3aa: CASSPGNTGELFF; CDR3nt: TGTGCCAGCAGCCCAGGGAACACCGGGGAGCTGTTTTTT; len: 13; j_gene: TRBJ2-2; v_gene: TRBV6-5; d_gene: NA; abundance: many
CDR3aa: CSASVQHYGYTF; CDR3nt: TGCAGTGCTAGCGTGCAGCACTATGGCTACACCTTC; len: 12; j_gene: TRBJ1-2; v_gene: TRBV20-1; d_gene: NA; abundance: few
CDR3aa: CASSPLREELFF; CDR3nt: TGTGCCAGCAGTCCCCTCAGAGAGGAGCTGTTTTTT; len: 12; j_gene: TRBJ2-2; v_gene: TRBV6-2/TRBV6-3; d_gene: NA; abundance: few
CDR3aa: CASSISSGRVPNQYF; CDR3nt: TGTGCCAGTAGTATATCTAGCGGGAGGGTCCCAAACCAGTACTTC; len: 15; j_gene: TRBJ2-5; v_gene: TRBV19; d_gene: TRBD2; abundance: many